This TCR beta chain appears in the sequencing data of a study of blood T cell repertoires in COVID-19. As for the study in general: The analysed material was cDNA or gDNA that came from T cells, B-cell-depleted T cells, or PBMCs.

Sequencing was performed with immunoSEQ multiplex PCR; in TCRdb, only in-frame clones are kept and a portion is missing. The sample lists tens of thousands of clones, over 75% occurring once. The CDR3 runs to 13 residues. CDR1 and CDR2 (germline): LNHDA, SQIVND (reference sequence). The V and J ends lost 6 bases and 7 bases respectively, with 15 bases between them. Sequenced input: peripheral blood. The rearrangement uses TRBV19 and TRBJ1-2; tentative D call: TRBD1 (6 bases). The sequence came from a woman over 75 with active or convalescent COVID-19. CDR3 residues: CASSSTNRAGYTF. DNA of the CDR3: TGTGCCAGTAGCTCGACGAACAGGGCTGGCTACACCTTC.